This T cell receptor (delta chain) was documented in a study of γδ T cells in repeated Plasmodium falciparum infection. Study-level background: Age- and gender-matched Australian children served as comparison for malaria-exposed Malian children. Malaria-naive adults were infected with P. falciparum NF54 four times over approximately 600 days. Samples were taken at baseline, before some infections, and 21 days after each. Study-wide results and caveats: Compared with Australian children, Malian Vdelta2-negative repertoires seemed more clonal, less diverse, less shared.

With regard to this clone: Antigen unknown. A read error likely explains why the TCRdb protein, taken from a much larger clone, differs from this DNA's translation at residue 3; the protein shown is translated from the DNA.

Vgamma9/Vdelta2+ and Vdelta2-negative gammadelta T cells were flow-sorted from PBMC for bulk sequencing. The CDR3 contains 24 residues. Trimming took 5 bases from V and 0 from J; bases not matched to a gene: 39. Germline V gives CDR1 TVYSNPD, CDR2 GDNSRS (reference sequence). TCRdb fed the multiplex PCR reads to CATT. The table includes approximately 53,000 delta-chain clones, 1.5% to 2% detected once. The TCR comes from a pool of human donors (malaria-infected and uninfected, not separated). The genes are TRDV3 and TRDJ1; 7 nucleotides match TRDD3. The material sequenced was gamma-delta T cells from blood. For the CDR3, the DNA is TGTGCCCTTCGGAAACCAAAATACGTTCATTATGGAGGATACGGTAGAACAAACACCGATAAACTCATCTTT. This encodes CALRKPKYVHYGGYGRTNTDKLIF.